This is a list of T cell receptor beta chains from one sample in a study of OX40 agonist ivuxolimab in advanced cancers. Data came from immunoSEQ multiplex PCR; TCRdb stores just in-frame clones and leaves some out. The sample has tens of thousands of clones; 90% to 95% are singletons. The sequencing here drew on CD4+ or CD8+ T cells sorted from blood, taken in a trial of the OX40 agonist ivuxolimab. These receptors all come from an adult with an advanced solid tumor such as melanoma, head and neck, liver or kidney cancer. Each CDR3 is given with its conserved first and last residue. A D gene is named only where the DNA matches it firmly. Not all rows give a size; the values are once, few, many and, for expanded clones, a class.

TGTGCCAGCAGCTTAAGCGGCCCTGCGGCTGAGCAGTACTTC	CASSLSGPAAEQYF	14	TRBV7-2	TRBJ2-7	.	.
TGTGCCAGCAGCTTAGCGTCTGGGCGGGAGGTCCAAGAGACCCAGTACTTC	CASSLASGREVQETQYF	17	TRBV13	TRBJ2-5	TRBD2	once
TGTGCCAGCAGCCGTTTACAGGGCGAAGGGGATGGCTACACCTTC	CASSRLQGEGDGYTF	15	TRBV7-2	TRBJ1-2	.	once
TGCAGCGCCCAGACGGGTGGAGAGACCCAGTACTTC	CSAQTGGETQYF	12	TRBV29-1	TRBJ2-5	.	.
TGTGCCAGCACCAAAATAGACACCACTAGCAATCAGCCCCAGCATTTT	CASTKIDTTSNQPQHF	16	TRBV21-1	TRBJ1-5	.	.
TGTGCCAGCAGTAGATCTCAAGAGACCCAGTACTTC	CASSRSQETQYF	12	TRBV2	TRBJ2-5	.	once
TGTGCCAGTAGGGACACGGGGATCACAGATACGCAGTATTTT	CASRDTGITDTQYF	14	TRBV19	TRBJ2-3	.	once
TGTGCCATCAGGGGAGCACAGGGGGCGGCCCAGCATTTT	CAIRGAQGAAQHF	13	TRBV10-3	TRBJ1-5	TRBD1	.
TGTGCCAGCAGCCCGCGAGTAGGCGAGCAGTACTTC	CASSPRVGEQYF	12	TRBV7-2	TRBJ2-7	.	.
TGTGCCAGCAGCCTACCAGGGCGCCCAGGTTCCATGAACACTGAAGCTTTCTTT	CASSLPGRPGSMNTEAFF	18	TRBV5-4	TRBJ1-1	.	.
TGTGCCAGCAGCCCTCAGCGGGCAAAGGACGAGCAGTACTTC	CASSPQRAKDEQYF	14	TRBV11-2	TRBJ2-7	.	.
TGCGCCAGCAGCCATCAGTTGGCTAGCGGGAGGCCGGGGGAGACCCAGTACTTC	CASSHQLASGRPGETQYF	18	TRBV4-3	TRBJ2-5	TRBD2	.
TGTGCCAGCAGTTTCCCCGGGGCCGAATCCTACAATGAGCAGTTCTTC	CASSFPGAESYNEQFF	16	TRBV28	TRBJ2-1	.	few
TGTGCCAGCAGTTTAAGGGGGGCAGGGCCCCTCTACGAGCAGTACTTC	CASSLRGAGPLYEQYF	16	TRBV28	TRBJ2-7	.	.
TGTGCCAGCAGGGAAAGTGGGTTCCAAGAGACCCAGTACTTC	CASRESGFQETQYF	14	TRBV28	TRBJ2-5	.	.
TGTGCCAGCAGCCGACTAGCGGTCACAGATACGCAGTATTTT	CASSRLAVTDTQYF	14	TRBV7-2	TRBJ2-3	TRBD2	.
TGTGCCAGCAGCCAGTGGGTCGAGACCCAGTACTTC	CASSQWVETQYF	12	TRBV14	TRBJ2-5	.	.
TGCGCCAGCAGCCCCGGGACAGGGGTTACCATTCAGTACTTC	CASSPGTGVTIQYF	14	TRBV5-1	TRBJ2-4	TRBD1	.
TGTGCCAGCAGCCGGGACAGGGGAGAGACCCAGTACTTC	CASSRDRGETQYF	13	TRBV11-3	TRBJ2-5	TRBD1	.
TGTGCCAGCTCAGGCCGCCGCACAGATACGCAGTATTTT	CASSGRRTDTQYF	13	TRBV6-5	TRBJ2-3	.	.
TGTGCCAGCAGTTTAGGGACAGGAGTAGGCATTCAGTACTTC	CASSLGTGVGIQYF	14	TRBV28	TRBJ2-4	TRBD1	.
TGTGCCAGCAGTGAAAACAGGGTAGAATATTTT	CASSENRVEYF	11	TRBV2	TRBJ2-3	.	.
TGTGCCGGCCAAATTGGACAGATGTTTAGTCCCTCCTACGAGCAGTACTTC	CAGQIGQMFSPSYEQYF	17	TRBV28	TRBJ2-7	.	.
TGTGCCAGTGCATCGACCTACGGGGGATCCCTCAATGAGCAGTTCTTC	CASASTYGGSLNEQFF	16	TRBV19	TRBJ2-1	.	.
TGTGCCACCACAACCGGACGGGCTAGCGGGAGTTGGAATACGCAGTATTTT	CATTTGRASGSWNTQYF	17	TRBV5-4	TRBJ2-3	TRBD2	.
TGTGCCAGCAGTTTACTCGGGCAGGGGGCTCCTGGGGCCAACGTCCTGACTTTC	CASSLLGQGAPGANVLTF	18	TRBV28	TRBJ2-6	TRBD1	few
TGTGCCAGCAGCGCCCGGCTAGCGGGAGGGATCTACAATGAGCAGTTCTTC	CASSARLAGGIYNEQFF	17	TRBV21-1	TRBJ2-1	.	.
TGTGCCAGCAGCCCACAGGGGGCATCGAAGACCCAGTACTTC	CASSPQGASKTQYF	14	TRBV7-2	TRBJ2-5	TRBD1	.
TGTGCCAGCAGCCCCCCGTGGGGCAGGGGAGCCGGAAACACCATATATTTT	CASSPPWGRGAGNTIYF	17	TRBV11-3	TRBJ1-3	.	.
TGTGCCAGCAGCTTAATCTTGGGTAAAGAGACCCAGTACTTC	CASSLILGKETQYF	14	TRBV7-2	TRBJ2-5	.	.
TGCGCCAGCAGCCTGGCAGGGGGCGATCAGCCCCAGCATTTT	CASSLAGGDQPQHF	14	TRBV5-1	TRBJ1-5	TRBD1	.